The clone carrying this TCR beta chain has a count of ten or more. Its target is not known. The J segment lost 4 bases and the V segment lost 6 bases, leaving 6 bases of the junction unmatched. The germline V gene has CDR1 KGHSH and CDR2 LQKENI. The CDR3 covers 14 residues. TCRdb re-called the 5' RACE reads through MiXCR, storing one row per CDR3 protein. This table has some 250,000 distinct CDR3 sequences, approximately 12% appearing once. This sample is part of a study of identical twins. General study points: Within twin pairs, the out-of-frame alpha sequences they shared showed excess low generation probability.

The same specimen was also included in a second study, on yellow fever vaccine responses in identical twins.

This sequence joins TRBV18 and TRBJ2-1; TRBD1 matches at 7 bases. Sequenced input: memory (CD45RO+) T cells sorted from blood. This clonotype was obtained from a young woman in good health. Written as DNA, the CDR3 is TGTGCCAGCTCCCCGGACAGGTCGTACAATGAGCAGTTCTTC. It yields the protein CASSPDRSYNEQFF.